This entry is about one T cell receptor (beta chain). These data belong to a study of technical replicates of blood from several donors. CDR1 is SGHKS and CDR2 is YYEKEE in the germline V gene (reference sequence). This CDR3 has 15 amino acids. The V end was cut by 6 bases, the J end by 1 base, with 13 bases between. This table comes from immunoSEQ multiplex PCR, and its TCRdb copy is limited to in-frame clones, with some not included. The sample consists of about 50,000 clones, more than 85% of them appearing once. Sequencing input: PBMCs. The chain has TRBV5-5 and TRBJ2-2, with D possibly TRBD2 on 5 matching bases. The TCR originated in a human donor in good health. Some clones in this sample may be carry-over from other donors' samples. CDR3 coding DNA: TGTGCCAGCACCCAAGTCGGGGTGAACACCGGGGAGCTGTTTTTT. Protein: CASTQVGVNTGELFF.